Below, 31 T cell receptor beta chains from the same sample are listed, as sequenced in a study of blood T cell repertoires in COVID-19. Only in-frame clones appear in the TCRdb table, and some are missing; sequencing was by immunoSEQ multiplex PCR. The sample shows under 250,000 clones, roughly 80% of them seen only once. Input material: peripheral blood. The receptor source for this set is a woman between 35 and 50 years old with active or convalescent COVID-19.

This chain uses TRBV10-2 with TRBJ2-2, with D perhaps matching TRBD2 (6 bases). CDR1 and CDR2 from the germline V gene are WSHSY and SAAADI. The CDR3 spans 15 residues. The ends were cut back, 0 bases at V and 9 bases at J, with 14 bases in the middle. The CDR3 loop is CASSESGGGSRELFF. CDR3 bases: TGCGCCAGCAGTGAGTCGGGGGGAGGATCGAGGGAGCTGTTTTTT.

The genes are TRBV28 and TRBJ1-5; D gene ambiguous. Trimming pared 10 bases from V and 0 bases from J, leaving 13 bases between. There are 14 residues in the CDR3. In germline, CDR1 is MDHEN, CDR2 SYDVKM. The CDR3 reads CATTDWDSNQPQHF. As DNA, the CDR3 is TGTGCCACCACGGACTGGGATAGCAATCAGCCCCAGCATTTT.

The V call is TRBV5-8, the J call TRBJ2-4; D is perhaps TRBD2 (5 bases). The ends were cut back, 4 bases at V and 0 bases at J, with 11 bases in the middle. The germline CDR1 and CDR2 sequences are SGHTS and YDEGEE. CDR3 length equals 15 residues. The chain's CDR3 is CASSKDSIAKNIQYF. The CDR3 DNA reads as TGTGCCAGCAGCAAGGACTCAATAGCCAAAAACATTCAGTACTTC.

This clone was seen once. The CDR3 DNA reads TGTGCCAGCAGTTCCAATCAGGGGAGGGCGCCGAGTCAGCCCCAGCATTTT. As protein: CASSSNQGRAPSQPQHF. The chain has TRBV6-2 or TRBV6-3 and TRBJ1-5; possibly TRBD1 for D (6 bases). Looked up from germline, CDR1 is MNHEY and CDR2 is SVGEGT. The V end was cut by 4 bases, the J end by 6 bases, with 22 bases between. This CDR3 has 17 residues.

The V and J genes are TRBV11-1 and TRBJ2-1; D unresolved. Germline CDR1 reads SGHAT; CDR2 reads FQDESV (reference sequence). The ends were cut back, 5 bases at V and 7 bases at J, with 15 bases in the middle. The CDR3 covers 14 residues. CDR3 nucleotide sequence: TGTGCCAGCAGCCCCAGGCACACCCAAAATGAGCAGTTCTTC. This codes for CASSPRHTQNEQFF.

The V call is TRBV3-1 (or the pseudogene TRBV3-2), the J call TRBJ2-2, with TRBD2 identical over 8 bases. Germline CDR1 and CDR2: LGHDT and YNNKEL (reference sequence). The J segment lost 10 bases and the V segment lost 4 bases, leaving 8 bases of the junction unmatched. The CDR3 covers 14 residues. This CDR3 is CASSPGLERAELFF. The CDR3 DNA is TGTGCCAGCAGCCCGGGACTAGAGCGGGCGGAGCTGTTTTTT.

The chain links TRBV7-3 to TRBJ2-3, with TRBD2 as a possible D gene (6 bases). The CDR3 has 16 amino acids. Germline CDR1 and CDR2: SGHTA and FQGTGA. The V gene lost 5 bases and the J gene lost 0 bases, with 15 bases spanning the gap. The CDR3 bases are TGTGCCAGCAGCCTCTCTAGCGCCACTAGCACAGATACGCAGTATTTT. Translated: CASSLSSATSTDTQYF.

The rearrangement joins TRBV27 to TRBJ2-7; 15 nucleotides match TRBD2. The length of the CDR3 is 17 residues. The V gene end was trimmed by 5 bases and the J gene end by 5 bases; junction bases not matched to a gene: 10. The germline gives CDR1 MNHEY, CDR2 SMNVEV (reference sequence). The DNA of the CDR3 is TGTGCCAGCAGTCCCGGGACTAGCGGGGGGCCAGCCAACGAGCAGTACTTC. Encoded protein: CASSPGTSGGPANEQYF.

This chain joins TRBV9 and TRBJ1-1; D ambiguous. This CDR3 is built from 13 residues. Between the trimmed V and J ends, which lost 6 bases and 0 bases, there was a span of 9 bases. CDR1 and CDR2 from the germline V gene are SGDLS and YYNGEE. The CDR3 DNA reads TGTGCCAGCACCCTCCTTATGAACACTGAAGCTTTCTTT. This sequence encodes CASTLLMNTEAFF.

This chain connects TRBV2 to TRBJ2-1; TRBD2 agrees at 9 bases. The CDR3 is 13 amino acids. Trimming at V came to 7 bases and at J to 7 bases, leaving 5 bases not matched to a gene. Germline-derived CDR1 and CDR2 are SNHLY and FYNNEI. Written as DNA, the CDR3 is TGTGCCAGCAACAGACTAGCGGTAAATGAGCAGTTCTTC. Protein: CASNRLAVNEQFF.

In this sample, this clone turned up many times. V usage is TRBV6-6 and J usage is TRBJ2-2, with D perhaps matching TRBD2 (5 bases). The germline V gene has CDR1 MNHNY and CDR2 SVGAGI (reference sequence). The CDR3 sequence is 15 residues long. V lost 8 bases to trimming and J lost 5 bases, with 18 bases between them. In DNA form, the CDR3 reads TGTGCCAGCCGGGAAGGCGGGCGTCAGACCGGGGAGCTGTTTTTT. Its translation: CASREGGRQTGELFF.

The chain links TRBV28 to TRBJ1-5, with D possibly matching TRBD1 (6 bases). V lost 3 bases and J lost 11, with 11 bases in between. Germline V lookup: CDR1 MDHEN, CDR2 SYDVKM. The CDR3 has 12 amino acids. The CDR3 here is CASSFQGLTQHF. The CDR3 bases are TGTGCCAGCAGTTTCCAGGGGTTGACCCAGCATTTT.

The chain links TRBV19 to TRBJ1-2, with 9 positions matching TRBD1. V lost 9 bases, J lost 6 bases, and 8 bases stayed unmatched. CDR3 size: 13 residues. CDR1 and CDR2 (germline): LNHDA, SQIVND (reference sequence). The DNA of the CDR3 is TGTGCCAGCGTTCGGACAGGGGAAGATGGCTACACCTTC. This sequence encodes CASVRTGEDGYTF.

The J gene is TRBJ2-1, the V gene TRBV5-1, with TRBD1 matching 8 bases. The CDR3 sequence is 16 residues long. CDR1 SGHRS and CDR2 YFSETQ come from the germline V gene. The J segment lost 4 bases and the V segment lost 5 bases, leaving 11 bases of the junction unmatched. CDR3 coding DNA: TGCGCCAGCAGGCCGACAGGGGCCGCAGTTTACAATGAGCAGTTCTTC. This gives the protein CASRPTGAAVYNEQFF.

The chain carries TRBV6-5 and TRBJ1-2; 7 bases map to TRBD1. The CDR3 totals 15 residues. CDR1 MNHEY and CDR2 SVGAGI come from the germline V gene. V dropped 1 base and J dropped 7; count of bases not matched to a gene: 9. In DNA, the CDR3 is TGTGCCAGCAGTTACTTAGGACAGGAAACAGGTGGCTACACCTTC. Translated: CASSYLGQETGGYTF.

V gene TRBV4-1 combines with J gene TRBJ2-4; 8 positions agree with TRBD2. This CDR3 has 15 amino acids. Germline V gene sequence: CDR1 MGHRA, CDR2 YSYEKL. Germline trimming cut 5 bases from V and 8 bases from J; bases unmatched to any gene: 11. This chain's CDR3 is CASSVTLAAIDIQYF. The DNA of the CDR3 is TGCGCCAGCAGCGTTACACTAGCGGCAATAGACATTCAGTACTTC.

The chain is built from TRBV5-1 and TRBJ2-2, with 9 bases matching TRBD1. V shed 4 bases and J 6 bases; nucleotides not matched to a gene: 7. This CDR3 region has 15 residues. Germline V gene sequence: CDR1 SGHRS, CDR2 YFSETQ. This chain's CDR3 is CASSDITGGPGELFF. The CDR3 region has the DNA TGCGCCAGCAGCGACATAACAGGGGGCCCCGGGGAGCTGTTTTTT.

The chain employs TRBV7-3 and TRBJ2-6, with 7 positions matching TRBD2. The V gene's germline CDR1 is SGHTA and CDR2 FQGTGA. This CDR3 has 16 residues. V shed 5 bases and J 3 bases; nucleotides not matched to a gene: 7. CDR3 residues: CASSPDSGVGANVLTF. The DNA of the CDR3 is TGTGCCAGCAGCCCCGACAGCGGGGTTGGGGCCAACGTCCTGACTTTC.

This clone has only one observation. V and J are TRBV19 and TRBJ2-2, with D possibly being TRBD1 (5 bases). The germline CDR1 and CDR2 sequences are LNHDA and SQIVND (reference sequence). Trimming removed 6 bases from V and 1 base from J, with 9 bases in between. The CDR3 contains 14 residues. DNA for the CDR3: TGTGCCAGTAGCATTACAGGGAACACCGGGGAGCTGTTTTTT. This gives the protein CASSITGNTGELFF.

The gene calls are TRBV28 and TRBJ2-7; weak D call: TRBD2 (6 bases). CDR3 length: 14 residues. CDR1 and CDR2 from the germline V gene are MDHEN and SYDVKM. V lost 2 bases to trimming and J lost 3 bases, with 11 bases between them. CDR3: CASSLPPGGYEQYF. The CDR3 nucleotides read TGTGCCAGCAGTTTACCCCCCGGGGGCTACGAGCAGTACTTC.

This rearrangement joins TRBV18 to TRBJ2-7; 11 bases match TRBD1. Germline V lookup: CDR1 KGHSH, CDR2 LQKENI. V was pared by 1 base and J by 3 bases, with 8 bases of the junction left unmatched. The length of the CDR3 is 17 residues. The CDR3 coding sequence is TGTGCCAGCTCACCACTGGGTTTGGGACAGGGGGTCTACGAGCAGTACTTC. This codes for CASSPLGLGQGVYEQYF.

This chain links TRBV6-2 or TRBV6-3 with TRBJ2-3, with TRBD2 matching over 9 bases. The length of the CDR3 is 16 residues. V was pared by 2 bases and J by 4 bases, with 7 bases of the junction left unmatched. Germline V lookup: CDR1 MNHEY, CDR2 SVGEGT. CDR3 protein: CASSYGQRGAADTQYF. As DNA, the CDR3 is TGTGCCAGCAGTTACGGTCAGCGGGGGGCTGCAGATACGCAGTATTTT.

CDR3 DNA: TGTGCCAGCAGCCTTCTAGAAACGGGACTTGGAGTAGATACGCAGTATTTT. As protein: CASSLLETGLGVDTQYF. The chain has TRBV3-1 (or the pseudogene TRBV3-2) and TRBJ2-3, with a possible D match to TRBD2 (6 bases). Looked up from germline, CDR1 is LGHDT and CDR2 is YNNKEL (reference sequence). This CDR3 has 17 amino acids. Trimming removed 4 bases from V and 5 bases from J, with 22 bases in between.

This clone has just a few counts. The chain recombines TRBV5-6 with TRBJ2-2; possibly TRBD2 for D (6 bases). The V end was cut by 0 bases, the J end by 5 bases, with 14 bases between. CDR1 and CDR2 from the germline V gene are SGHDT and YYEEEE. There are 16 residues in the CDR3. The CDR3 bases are TGTGCCAGCAGCTTGGTTGCGGGGCGCGGGACCGGGGAGCTGTTTTTT. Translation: CASSLVAGRGTGELFF.

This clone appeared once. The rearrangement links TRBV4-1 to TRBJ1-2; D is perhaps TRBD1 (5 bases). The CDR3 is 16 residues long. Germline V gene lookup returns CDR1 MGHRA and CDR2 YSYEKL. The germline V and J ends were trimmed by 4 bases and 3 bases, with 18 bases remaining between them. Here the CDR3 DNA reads TGCGCCAGCAGCCCACTTTCAAGGGGCCTATACTATGGCTACACCTTC. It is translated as CASSPLSRGLYYGYTF.

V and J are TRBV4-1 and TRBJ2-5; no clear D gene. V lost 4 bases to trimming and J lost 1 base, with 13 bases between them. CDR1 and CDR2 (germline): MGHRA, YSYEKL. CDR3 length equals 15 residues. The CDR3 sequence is CASSPGTRGQETQYF. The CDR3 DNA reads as TGCGCCAGCAGCCCCGGTACGAGAGGCCAAGAGACCCAGTACTTC.

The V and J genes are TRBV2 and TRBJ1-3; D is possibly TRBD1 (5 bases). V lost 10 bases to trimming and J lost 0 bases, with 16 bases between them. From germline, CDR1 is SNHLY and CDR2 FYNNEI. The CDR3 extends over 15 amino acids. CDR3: CATFLDGGSGNTIYF. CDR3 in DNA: TGTGCCACCTTTTTGGACGGGGGCTCTGGAAACACCATATATTTT. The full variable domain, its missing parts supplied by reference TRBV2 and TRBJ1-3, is EPEVTQTPSHQVTQMGQEVILRCVPISNHLYFYWYRQILGQKVEFLVSFYNNEISEKSEIFDDQFSVERPDGSNFTLKIRSTKLEDSAMYFCATFLDGGSGNTIYFGEGSWLTVV.

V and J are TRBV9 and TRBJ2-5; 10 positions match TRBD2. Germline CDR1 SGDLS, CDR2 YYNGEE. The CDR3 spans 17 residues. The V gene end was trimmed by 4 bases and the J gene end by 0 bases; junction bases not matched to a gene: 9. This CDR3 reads CASSSLAGAPYQETQYF. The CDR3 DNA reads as TGTGCCAGCAGCAGTCTAGCGGGGGCCCCATACCAAGAGACCCAGTACTTC.

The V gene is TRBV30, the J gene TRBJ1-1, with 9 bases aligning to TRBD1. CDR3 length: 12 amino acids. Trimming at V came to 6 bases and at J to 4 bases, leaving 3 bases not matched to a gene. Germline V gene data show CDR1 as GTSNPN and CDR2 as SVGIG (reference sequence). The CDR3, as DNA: TGTGCCTGTTGGGACAGGGTCACTGAAGCTTTCTTT. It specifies CACWDRVTEAFF.

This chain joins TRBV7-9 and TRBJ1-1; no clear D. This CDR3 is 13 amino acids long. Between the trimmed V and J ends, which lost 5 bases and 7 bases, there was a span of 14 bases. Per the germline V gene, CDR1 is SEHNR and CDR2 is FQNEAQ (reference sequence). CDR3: CASSHTRENEAFF. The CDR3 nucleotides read TGTGCCAGCAGCCATACCCGAGAGAATGAAGCTTTCTTT.

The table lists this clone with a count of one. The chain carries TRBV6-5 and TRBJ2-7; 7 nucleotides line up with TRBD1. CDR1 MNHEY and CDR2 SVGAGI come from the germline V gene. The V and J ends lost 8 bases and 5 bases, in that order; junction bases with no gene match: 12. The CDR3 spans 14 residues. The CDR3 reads CASRGRGPANEQYF. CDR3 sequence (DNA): TGTGCCAGCCGAGGAAGGGGGCCGGCAAACGAGCAGTACTTC.